This TCR beta chain is drawn from a study of yellow fever vaccine responses in identical twins. TCRdb re-derived calls from the RT-PCR reads in MiXCR, one entry per CDR3 protein. The top ten clones hold under 3% of a sample with about 19,000 distinct CDR3 sequences, approximately 70% of them seen once. The sequenced sample was T cells from blood (PBMCs), unsorted or a sorted subset (not recorded which), obtained before or after yellow fever vaccination (not recorded which). This TCR was sampled from a woman younger than 30 who received the yellow fever vaccine.

In DNA form, the CDR3 reads TGCGCCAGCAGCTTGGGAAGGGATCAGCCCCAGCATTTT. Encoded protein: CASSLGRDQPQHF. The V and J genes are TRBV5-1 and TRBJ1-5; the D is unclear. This CDR3 comprises 13 residues. The germline CDR1 and CDR2 sequences are SGHRS and YFSETQ. Trimming took 0 bases from V and 5 from J, leaving 6 bases between them.